The 8 T cell receptor beta chains reported below all come from one sample, sequenced in a study of control samples from healthy donors and cancer patients. Some clones are missing from TCRdb's copy, which holds only in-frame ones; the method was immunoSEQ multiplex PCR. The sample contains about 75,000 clones, around 94% of which appear only once. Sequencing was done on a sample of blood. The receptors stem from a woman aged 40-49 years in good health.

The genes are TRBV12-5 and TRBJ1-5; D ambiguous. The CDR3 length is 17 residues. V was cut by 5 bases and J by 0 bases, with 17 bases left in between. Germline values: CDR1 LGHNT, CDR2 FRNRAP. CDR3: CASGPGTFGDSNQPQHF. The DNA of the CDR3 is TGTGCTAGTGGTCCTGGTACCTTCGGGGATAGCAATCAGCCCCAGCATTTT. Together with reference TRBV12-5 and TRBJ1-5, the CDR3 gives the full variable domain: DARVTQTPRHKVTEMGQEVTMRCQPILGHNTVFWYRQTMMQGLELLAYFRNRAPLDDSGMPKDRFSAEMPDATLATLKIQPSEPRDSAVYFCASGPGTFGDSNQPQHFGDGTRLSIL.

This chain uses TRBV12-3 or TRBV12-4 with TRBJ2-7, with a tentative D call TRBD1 (6 bases). The germline V and J ends were trimmed by 5 bases and 11 bases, with 13 bases remaining between them. The CDR3 length is 11 residues. As DNA, the CDR3 is TGTGCCAGCAGTCAGACAGGTTTTAAGTACTTC. This gives the protein CASSQTGFKYF.

J is TRBJ1-4 and V is TRBV5-6; 9 bases align to TRBD1. Per the germline V gene, CDR1 is SGHDT and CDR2 is YYEEEE. The CDR3 consists of 14 residues. V shed 3 bases, J shed 5 bases, and the junction held 2 bases outside the gene matches. The CDR3: CASSYGQGNEKLFF. In DNA form, the CDR3 reads TGTGCCAGCAGCTACGGACAGGGGAATGAAAAACTGTTTTTT.

The rearrangement uses TRBV4-1 and TRBJ1-2; D is perhaps TRBD1 (5 bases). Germline V CDR1 and CDR2: MGHRA, YSYEKL. Trimming left V 5 bases short and J 8 bases short, with 21 bases between. The CDR3 is 15 amino acids. CDR3 sequence (DNA): TGCGCCAGCAGCTACCCCCGGGACGGCAACGAAGGCTACACCTTC. It specifies CASSYPRDGNEGYTF.

This chain's CDR3 is CASSLAGRETQYF. The CDR3 DNA reads TGTGCCAGCAGTTTAGCAGGGAGAGAGACCCAGTACTTC. This sequence joins TRBV6-5 and TRBJ2-5; D is perhaps TRBD1 or TRBD2 (5 bases each). Trimming removed 4 bases from V and 4 bases from J, with 10 bases in between. From germline, CDR1 is MNHEY and CDR2 SVGAGI. This CDR3 contains 13 residues.

This chain links TRBV3-1 (or the pseudogene TRBV3-2) with TRBJ1-2, with unresolved D. Trimming took 2 bases from V and 8 from J, leaving 12 bases between them. CDR1 and CDR2 (germline): LGHDT, YNNKEL (reference sequence). The CDR3 has 13 residues. DNA for the CDR3: TGTGCCAGCAGCCAAATGTTACAGTCGGGCTACACCTTC. The encoded protein is CASSQMLQSGYTF.

The rearrangement links TRBV5-1 to TRBJ2-5; 15 nucleotides match TRBD2. The CDR3 extends over 17 amino acids. V was clipped by 0 bases and J by 5 bases; unmatched bases: 5. Germline assignment: CDR1 SGHRS and CDR2 YFSETQ. The CDR3 region has the DNA TGCGCCAGCAGCTTGGGGACTAGCGGGAGGGCTGAGGAGACCCAGTACTTC. Translated, it gives CASSLGTSGRAEETQYF.

The chain carries TRBV5-6 and TRBJ1-6, with a weak D call TRBD1 (5 bases). This CDR3 is built from 18 residues. Germline CDR1 SGHDT, CDR2 YYEEEE. V was pared by 0 bases and J by 0 bases, with 13 bases between. CDR3 sequence: CASSLARRDRSYNSPLHF. The CDR3 nucleotides read TGTGCCAGCAGCTTGGCACGCAGGGATCGCTCCTATAATTCACCCCTCCACTTT.